The 24 T cell receptor beta chains below come from one sample, sequenced in a study of human T cells and chemical hapten exposure. TCRdb independently ran MiXCR on the RACE reads; one entry per CDR3 protein. The sample has some 77,000 distinct CDR3 sequences, around 9.4% seen once. Time point here: healthy volunteer bleed at 6 weeks. The total RNA was obtained from whole blood that was not fractionated. Input material: whole blood. The receptors were sampled from a female donor in good health. Some clones in this sample may be carry-over from other donors' samples.

This clonotype was counted at least ten times. The J gene is TRBJ1-5, the V gene TRBV6-1; TRBD1 agrees at 7 bases. V shed 1 base and J 4 bases; nucleotides not matched to a gene: 10. The CDR3 has 17 residues. Germline loops: CDR1 MNHNS, CDR2 SASEGT. The CDR3 coding sequence is TGTGCCAGCAGTGAAGTTGGTGGGACAGCAAAAAATCAGCCCCAGCATTTT. Translation gives CASSEVGGTAKNQPQHF.

This chain links TRBV13 with TRBJ2-3; D perhaps matches TRBD1 (6 bases). This CDR3 comprises 15 residues. In germline, CDR1 is PRHDT, CDR2 FYEKMQ (reference sequence). With 5 bases removed from V and 5 bases from J, the gap between germline ends came to 17 bases. The CDR3 coding sequence is TGTGCCAGCAGCCCAAAGGACAGAAAAGGAGATACGCAGTATTTT. This encodes CASSPKDRKGDTQYF.

This clonotype showed up just a few times. This chain links TRBV2 with TRBJ1-2; D not resolved. This CDR3 is 15 amino acids long. V dropped 0 bases and J dropped 8 bases, with 16 bases sitting between them. Germline CDR1 is SNHLY and CDR2 is FYNNEI. The CDR3: CASSEASRTVLGYTF. CDR3 bases: TGTGCCAGCAGTGAAGCTTCCAGGACCGTGCTGGGCTACACCTTC.

This clonotype has a count of ten or more. The V gene is TRBV6-6, the J gene TRBJ1-1; unclear D gene. The CDR3 is 15 amino acids. V lost 2 bases, J lost 4 bases, and 14 bases lay in between. The germline V gene encodes CDR1 MNHNY and CDR2 SVGAGI (reference sequence). DNA for the CDR3: TGTGCCAGCAGTTACACGAATGTCGGTATCACTGAAGCTTTCTTT. Translating gives CASSYTNVGITEAFF.

This clonotype was recorded at least ten times. V and J are TRBV27 and TRBJ2-5; D remains ambiguous. V lost 5 bases, J lost 1 base, and 11 bases lay in between. The CDR3 length is 14 residues. Germline CDR1 and CDR2: MNHEY and SMNVEV (reference sequence). This CDR3 is CASSARPVQETQYF. The CDR3 nucleotides read TGTGCCAGCAGTGCCCGGCCAGTCCAAGAGACCCAGTACTTC.

This clonotype has just a few counts. The chain couples TRBV28 to TRBJ2-7; TRBD2 is a possible D gene (7 bases). With 1 base removed from V and 4 bases from J, the gap between germline ends came to 14 bases. There are 15 residues in the CDR3. CDR1 MDHEN and CDR2 SYDVKM come from the germline V gene. The chain's CDR3 is CASSLSGGPRYEQYF. The DNA for the CDR3 is TGTGCCAGCAGTTTATCGGGGGGCCCGAGGTACGAGCAGTACTTC. Full variable domain (outside the CDR3, taken from reference TRBV28 and TRBJ2-7): DVKVTQSSRYLVKRTGEKVFLECVQDMDHENMFWYRQDPGLGLRLIYFSYDVKMKEKGDIPEGYSVSREKKERFSLILESASTNQTSMYLCASSLSGGPRYEQYFGPGTRLTVT.

This clonotype occurred a few times. The rearrangement joins TRBV4-2 to TRBJ2-5; 7 nucleotides agree with TRBD2. Trimming cost V 1 base and J 4 bases; bases outside gene matches: 9. The germline gives CDR1 LGHNA, CDR2 YNFKEQ. The CDR3 consists of 16 residues. CDR3 loop: CASSQVASGAVETQYF. CDR3 bases: TGTGCCAGCAGCCAAGTGGCTAGCGGAGCCGTAGAGACCCAGTACTTC.

This chain joins TRBV12-3 or TRBV12-4 and TRBJ1-5; TRBD1 is a possible D gene (5 bases). The CDR3 is 17 residues long. The V end was cut by 0 bases, the J end by 4 bases, with 16 bases between. The CDR3 DNA reads TGTGCCAGCAGTTTAGCTCCGCAAAGGAGGGGAAATCAGCCCCAGCATTTT. It codes for CASSLAPQRRGNQPQHF.

This clonotype was found many times. This chain links TRBV20-1 with TRBJ2-6; D is perhaps TRBD1 (6 bases). CDR1 DFQATT and CDR2 SNEGSKA come from the germline V gene (reference sequence). Trimming cost V 2 bases and J 2 bases, with 7 bases left between them. The length of the CDR3 is 14 residues. CDR3 loop: CSARPGAGANVLTF. DNA for the CDR3: TGCAGTGCTAGACCAGGGGCTGGGGCCAACGTCCTGACTTTC.

A few counts support this clonotype. The rearrangement joins TRBV5-1 to TRBJ2-3; 8 nucleotides agree with TRBD2. The V gene's germline CDR1 is SGHRS and CDR2 YFSETQ. The trim removed 1 base at V and 4 bases at J, leaving 2 bases unmatched. The CDR3 totals 14 residues. In nucleotides, the CDR3 is TGCGCCAGCAGCTTGACGGGGGGGCCAGATACGCAGTATTTT. Protein sequence: CASSLTGGPDTQYF. Using reference TRBV5-1 and TRBJ2-3 for the parts outside the CDR3, the full variable domain is KAGVTQTPRYLIKTRGQQVTLSCSPISGHRSVSWYQQTPGQGLQFLFEYFSETQRNKGNFPGRFSGRQFSNSRSEMNVSTLELGDSALYLCASSLTGGPDTQYFGPGTRLTVL.

CDR3 region: CASRPDRSGNTIYF. The CDR3 DNA reads as TGTGCCAGCAGACCAGACAGATCCGGAAACACCATATATTTT. This chain joins TRBV7-8 and TRBJ1-3, with D possibly matching TRBD1 (5 bases). Trimming took 6 bases from V and 4 from J, leaving 13 bases between them. This CDR3 region has 14 residues. Germline CDR1 reads SGHVS; CDR2 reads FQNEAQ. The complete variable domain, with remaining parts taken from reference TRBV7-8 and TRBJ1-3, reads GAGVSQSPRYKVAKRGQDVALRCDPISGHVSLFWYQQALGQGPEFLTYFQNEAQLDKSGLPSDRFFAERPEGSVSTLKIQRTQQEDSAVYLCASRPDRSGNTIYFGEGSWLTVV.

This clonotype showed up just a few times. The V gene is TRBV25-1, the J gene TRBJ1-1; unclear D gene. Deletions cut 8 bases from V and 4 bases from J, with 14 bases between. The CDR3 totals 13 residues. From germline, CDR1 is MGHDK and CDR2 SYGVNS. CDR3 sequence: CASGLQVGTEAFF. In DNA, the CDR3 is TGTGCCAGCGGACTACAAGTGGGCACTGAAGCTTTCTTT. Full variable domain (outside the CDR3, taken from reference TRBV25-1 and TRBJ1-1): EADIYQTPRYLVIGTGKKITLECSQTMGHDKMYWYQQDPGMELHLIHYSYGVNSTEKGDLSSESTVSRIRTEHFPLTLESARPSHTSQYLCASGLQVGTEAFFGQGTRLTVV.

This chain uses TRBV2 with TRBJ1-6; D call uncertain. Germline CDR1 is SNHLY and CDR2 is FYNNEI. The V gene lost 4 bases and the J gene lost 8 bases, with 12 bases spanning the gap. The CDR3 contains 14 residues. CDR3 coding DNA: TGTGCCAGCAGTGGGAACCGACACGATTCACCCCTCCACTTT. Translation: CASSGNRHDSPLHF.

The chain recombines TRBV3-1 with TRBJ2-3; 7 positions agree with TRBD1. The germline V gene has CDR1 LGHDT and CDR2 YNNKEL (reference sequence). The CDR3 sequence is 17 residues long. V lost 0 bases, J lost 2 bases, and 8 bases stayed unmatched. In nucleotides, the CDR3 is TGTGCCAGCAGCCAAGATTACGCACAGGGGTTCACAGATACGCAGTATTTT. Amino acid sequence: CASSQDYAQGFTDTQYF.

This clonotype has a count of ten or more. V and J are TRBV20-1 and TRBJ1-1; D might be TRBD1 (6 bases). In germline, CDR1 is DFQATT, CDR2 SNEGSKA (reference sequence). The CDR3 covers 14 residues. The V end lost 3 bases, the J end lost 5 bases, and 16 bases lay between the germline ends. The CDR3: CSASKIGGRTEAFF. CDR3 nucleotides: TGCAGTGCTAGTAAAATCGGGGGCAGAACTGAAGCTTTCTTT.

CDR3 nucleotides: TGTGCCAGCAGCCAACTTACGACAGACCGTGGCACTGAAGCTTTCTTT. Amino acids: CASSQLTTDRGTEAFF. The V call is TRBV14, the J call TRBJ1-1, with D perhaps matching TRBD1 (5 bases). Trimming removed 2 bases at V and 4 bases at J, with 17 bases between. The CDR3 runs to 16 residues. Looked up from germline, CDR1 is SGHDN and CDR2 is FVKESK.

The CDR3 bases are TGTGCCAGCAGTGCCGGGGGGGGGAGGGATACGCAGTATTTT. It encodes CASSAGGGRDTQYF. The chain employs TRBV25-1 and TRBJ2-3, with TRBD2 matching over 8 bases. Germline CDR1 reads MGHDK; CDR2 reads SYGVNS. There are 14 residues in the CDR3. V shed 4 bases, J shed 6 bases, and the junction held 6 bases outside the gene matches. The full variable domain, completed using reference TRBV25-1 and TRBJ2-3, is EADIYQTPRYLVIGTGKKITLECSQTMGHDKMYWYQQDPGMELHLIHYSYGVNSTEKGDLSSESTVSRIRTEHFPLTLESARPSHTSQYLCASSAGGGRDTQYFGPGTRLTVL.

Of note for this clonotype: A much larger clone sits a single nucleotide away, making a read error possible. The chain couples TRBV29-1 to TRBJ2-1; 12 positions match TRBD2. The CDR3 loop spans 15 amino acids. Per the germline V gene, CDR1 is SQVTM and CDR2 is ANQGSEA. The CDR3 protein is CSVVASGGAGHEQCF. CDR3 nucleotides: TGCAGCGTTGTAGCTAGCGGGGGGGCTGGGCATGAGCAGTGCTTC.

The chain carries TRBV28 and TRBJ1-4; D is possibly TRBD1 (6 bases). CDR3 length: 17 amino acids. V lost 1 base, J lost 6 bases, and 18 bases lay in between. Germline CDR1 is MDHEN and CDR2 is SYDVKM. Written as DNA, the CDR3 is TGTGCCAGCAGTTTATTTACTCAGGTGACAGGTGATGAAAAACTGTTTTTT. It codes for CASSLFTQVTGDEKLFF.

This rearrangement joins TRBV7-2 to TRBJ2-5, with D hard to call. Trimming cost V 5 bases and J 2 bases, with 15 bases left between them. The CDR3 extends over 15 amino acids. CDR1 is SGHTA and CDR2 is FQGNSA in the germline V gene. Here the CDR3 reads CASSLETPTQETQYF. CDR3 nucleotides: TGTGCCAGCAGCCTGGAAACACCGACACAAGAGACCCAGTACTTC.

The rearrangement uses TRBV11-2 and TRBJ2-1; D not certain. Trimming took 1 base from V and 6 from J, leaving 7 bases between them. CDR1 is SGHAT, CDR2 FQNNGV, per germline. This CDR3 contains 13 residues. The CDR3 DNA sequence: TGTGCCAGCAGCTTAGGTTACACCAATGAGCAGTTCTTC. This codes for CASSLGYTNEQFF.

The chain uses TRBV6-6 and TRBJ2-3, with a weak D call TRBD1 (6 bases). Germline CDR1 and CDR2: MNHNY and SVGAGI (reference sequence). The germline V and J ends were trimmed by 3 bases and 0 bases, with 16 bases remaining between them. This CDR3 spans 17 amino acids. The CDR3 nucleotides are TGTGCCAGCAGTTATTTCGTGGGGGCGCCCAGCACAGATACGCAGTATTTT. This codes for CASSYFVGAPSTDTQYF.

This rearrangement joins TRBV12-3 or TRBV12-4 to TRBJ1-2; 7 bases match TRBD1. The CDR3 contains 15 residues. V was clipped by 1 base and J by 7 bases; unmatched bases: 9. This CDR3 reads CASSLGGDRVGGYTF. In nucleotides, the CDR3 is TGTGCCAGCAGTTTAGGAGGAGACAGGGTCGGTGGCTACACCTTC.

This clonotype was detected only a few times. V usage is TRBV27 and J usage is TRBJ2-3; 8 bases match TRBD2. J was trimmed by 6 bases and V by 5 bases; bases with no gene match: 13. This CDR3 spans 16 amino acids. Per germline, CDR1 MNHEY and CDR2 SMNVEV (reference sequence). CDR3 in DNA: TGTGCCAGCAGTCTCTCGACCGGGGGGGCCTATGATACGCAGTATTTT. Translation gives CASSLSTGGAYDTQYF.